This TCR beta chain was identified in a study of PD-1 blockade in classical Hodgkin lymphoma. Overall study: The nivolumab dose that patients received was 3 mg/kg, given intravenously every 2 weeks. The study, taken as a whole, reports: Newly diagnosed patients reportedly trailed healthy donors in baseline TCR diversity. Undefined causes, possibly disease activity or prior therapy, underlie the repertoire differences. By C4D1, CD4+ diversity increased significantly, especially in complete responders.

A note on this clone: Its antigen is not identified.

Following autologous stem cell transplantation, relapse occurred in every patient, and exposure to brentuximab vedotin varied. The data were produced by immunoSEQ multiplex PCR, yet TCRdb's version contains in-frame clones alone and is incomplete. The sample has more than 50,000 clones, around 87% seen once. The source is a human donor with classical Hodgkin lymphoma. Material: peripheral blood mononuclear cells (PBMCs), obtained at baseline.

CDR3 loop: CASGGGREVYGYTF. CDR3 DNA sequence: TGTGCCAGCGGAGGCGGCAGGGAGGTATATGGCTACACCTTC. This sequence joins TRBV21-1 and TRBJ1-2. TRBV21-1 is described as a pseudogene. This CDR3 region has 14 residues.